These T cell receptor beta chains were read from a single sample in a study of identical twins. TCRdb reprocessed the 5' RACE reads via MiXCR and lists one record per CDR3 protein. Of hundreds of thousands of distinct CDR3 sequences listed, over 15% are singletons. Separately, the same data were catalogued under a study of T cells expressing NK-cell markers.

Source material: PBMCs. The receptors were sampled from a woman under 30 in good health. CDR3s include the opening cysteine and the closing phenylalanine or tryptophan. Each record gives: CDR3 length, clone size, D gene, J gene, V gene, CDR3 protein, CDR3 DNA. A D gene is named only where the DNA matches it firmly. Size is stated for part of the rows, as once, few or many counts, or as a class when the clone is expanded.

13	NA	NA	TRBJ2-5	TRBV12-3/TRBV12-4	CASSRRDPETQYF	TGTGCCAGCAGCCGCCGGGACCCGGAGACCCAGTACTTC
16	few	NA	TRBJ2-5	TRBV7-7	CASSLGGVQGRETQYF	TGTGCTAGCAGCTTAGGGGGTGTACAGGGCCGTGAGACCCAGTACTTC
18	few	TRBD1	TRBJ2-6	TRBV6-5	CASSYKTGGLSGANVLTF	TGTGCCAGCAGTTACAAGACAGGGGGCCTGTCTGGGGCCAACGTCCTGACTTTC
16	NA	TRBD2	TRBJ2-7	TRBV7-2	CASSLAVASGSYEQYF	TGTGCCAGCAGCTTAGCTGTGGCTAGCGGGAGCTACGAGCAGTACTTC
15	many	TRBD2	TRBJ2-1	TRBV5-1	CASSLVSGGYNEQFF	TGCGCCAGCAGCTTGGTTAGCGGGGGGTACAATGAGCAGTTCTTC
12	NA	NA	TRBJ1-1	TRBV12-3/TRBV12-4	CASSLAGVEAFF	TGTGCCAGCAGTTTGGCCGGTGTGGAAGCTTTCTTT
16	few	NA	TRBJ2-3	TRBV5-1	CASSLDGRVVTDTQYF	TGCGCCAGCAGCTTGGATGGCAGGGTAGTGACAGATACGCAGTATTTT
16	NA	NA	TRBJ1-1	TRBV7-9	CASSLAPTGANTEAFF	TGTGCCAGCAGCTTAGCCCCTACAGGCGCGAACACTGAAGCTTTCTTT
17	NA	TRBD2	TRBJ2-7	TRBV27	CASSLKASGGAGYEQYF	TGTGCCAGCAGTTTAAAGGCTAGCGGGGGGGCCGGGTACGAGCAGTACTTC
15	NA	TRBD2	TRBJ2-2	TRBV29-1	CSVLGLAVNTGELFF	TGCAGCGTTCTCGGACTAGCGGTGAACACCGGGGAGCTGTTTTTT
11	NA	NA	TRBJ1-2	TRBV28	CACQGNYGYTF	TGTGCCTGCCAGGGCAACTATGGCTACACCTTC
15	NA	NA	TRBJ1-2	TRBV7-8	CASSLVVRSNYGYTF	TGTGCCAGCAGCTTAGTGGTCAGGTCTAACTATGGCTACACCTTC
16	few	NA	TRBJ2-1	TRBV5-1	CASSRGFLTSYNEQFF	TGCGCCAGCAGTCGGGGTTTCCTGACAAGCTACAATGAGCAGTTCTTC
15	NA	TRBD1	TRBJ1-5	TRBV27	CASGSDRLFNQPQHF	TGTGCCAGCGGATCGGACAGGCTATTCAATCAGCCCCAGCATTTT
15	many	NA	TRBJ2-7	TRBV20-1	CSAKQGNVRSYEQYF	TGCAGTGCTAAACAGGGAAATGTTCGCTCCTACGAGCAGTACTTC
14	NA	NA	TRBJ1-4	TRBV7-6	CASSLGHFNEKLFF	TGTGCCAGCAGCCTAGGACACTTTAATGAAAAACTGTTTTTT
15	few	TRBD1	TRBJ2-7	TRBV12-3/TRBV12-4	CASSFRGQGGKEQYF	TGTGCCAGCAGTTTCCGCGGACAGGGGGGAAAAGAGCAGTACTTC
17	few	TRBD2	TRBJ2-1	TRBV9	CASSPRLAGGRDHEQFF	TGTGCCAGCAGCCCCCGACTAGCGGGGGGCCGTGATCATGAGCAGTTCTTC
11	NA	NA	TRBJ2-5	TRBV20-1	CSARNQETQYF	TGCAGTGCTAGAAACCAAGAGACCCAGTACTTC
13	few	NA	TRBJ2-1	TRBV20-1	CSARDSFYNEQFF	TGCAGTGCTAGAGACAGTTTCTACAATGAGCAGTTCTTC
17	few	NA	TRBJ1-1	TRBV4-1	CASSQDRRVGRNTEAFF	TGCGCCAGCAGCCAAGATCGGAGGGTCGGACGGAACACTGAAGCTTTCTTT
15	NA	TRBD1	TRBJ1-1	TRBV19	CASSIRTGRNTEAFF	TGTGCCAGTAGTATCAGGACAGGGCGGAACACTGAAGCTTTCTTT
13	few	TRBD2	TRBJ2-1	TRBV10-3	CAIRAGGYNEQFF	TGTGCCATCAGGGCGGGGGGTTACAATGAGCAGTTCTTC
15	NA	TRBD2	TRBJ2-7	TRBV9	CASSVGPAGPTEQYF	TGTGCCAGCAGCGTAGGCCCAGCGGGACCCACCGAGCAGTACTTC
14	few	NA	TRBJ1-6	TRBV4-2	CASSQEKDYSPLHF	TGTGCCAGCAGCCAAGAGAAGGATTATTCACCCCTCCACTTT
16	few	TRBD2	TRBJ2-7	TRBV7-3	CASSSHGAGFSYEQYF	TGTGCCAGCAGCTCCCACGGAGCGGGGTTCTCCTACGAGCAGTACTTC
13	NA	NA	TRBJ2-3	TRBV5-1	CASSFDLGDTQYF	TGCGCCAGCAGCTTCGATCTTGGCGATACGCAGTATTTT
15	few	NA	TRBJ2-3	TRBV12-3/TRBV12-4	CASSRDPVSTDTQYF	TGTGCCAGCAGCCGGGACCCTGTATCCACTGATACGCAGTATTTT
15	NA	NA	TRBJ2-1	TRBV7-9	CASKGGGSSYNEQFF	TGTGCCAGCAAGGGGGGCGGGAGCTCCTACAATGAGCAGTTCTTC
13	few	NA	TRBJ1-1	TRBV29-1	CSVGRVLNTEAFF	TGCAGCGTTGGAAGGGTGTTGAACACTGAAGCTTTCTTT
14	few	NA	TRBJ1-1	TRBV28	CASSSPHTNTEAFF	TGTGCCAGCAGTTCCCCACACACGAACACTGAAGCTTTCTTT
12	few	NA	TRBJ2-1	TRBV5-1	CASRITYNEQFF	TGCGCCAGCAGAATAACCTACAATGAGCAGTTCTTC
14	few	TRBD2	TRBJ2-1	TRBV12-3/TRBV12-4	CASNKREGVNEQFF	TGTGCCAGCAACAAGCGGGAGGGTGTTAATGAGCAGTTCTTC
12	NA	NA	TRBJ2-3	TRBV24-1	CATSDLRDTQYF	TGTGCCACCAGTGACCTTCGAGATACGCAGTATTTT
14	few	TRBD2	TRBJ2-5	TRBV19	CASTLAGGPETQYF	TGTGCCAGCACACTCGCGGGGGGGCCGGAGACCCAGTACTTC
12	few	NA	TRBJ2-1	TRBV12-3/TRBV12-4	CASSWRKNEQFF	TGTGCCAGCAGTTGGAGGAAAAATGAGCAGTTCTTC
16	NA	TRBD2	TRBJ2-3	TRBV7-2	CASSSGLAGQTDTQYF	TGTGCCAGCAGCTCGGGACTAGCGGGACAAACAGATACGCAGTATTTT
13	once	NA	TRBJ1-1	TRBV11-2	CASSSTTYTEAFF	TGTGCCAGCAGCTCGACAACATACACTGAAGCTTTCTTT
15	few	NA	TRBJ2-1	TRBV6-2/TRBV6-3	CASSYYAGKGGEQFF	TGTGCCAGCAGTTATTACGCGGGAAAGGGAGGTGAGCAGTTCTTC
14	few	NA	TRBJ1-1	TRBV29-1	CSVRAAGEGTEAFF	TGCAGCGTTCGGGCGGCAGGGGAAGGGACTGAAGCTTTCTTT
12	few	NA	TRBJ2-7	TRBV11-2	CASSFGEYEQYF	TGTGCCAGCAGCTTTGGGGAGTACGAGCAGTACTTC
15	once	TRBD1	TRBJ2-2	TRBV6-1	CASSDPGQGAGELFF	TGTGCCAGCAGTGACCCGGGACAGGGAGCCGGGGAGCTGTTTTTT
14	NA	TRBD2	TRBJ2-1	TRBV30	CAWSSGRARNEQFF	TGTGCCTGGAGCAGCGGGAGGGCCCGCAATGAGCAGTTCTTC
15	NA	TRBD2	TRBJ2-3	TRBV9	CASSYTSGVTDTQYF	TGTGCCAGCAGCTATACTAGCGGGGTTACAGATACGCAGTATTTT